This entry is about one T cell receptor beta chain. Its antigen remains unknown. The record originates from a study of cytomegalovirus exposure and HLA in healthy donors. Study-level findings and limits: TCR beta sequences reportedly predicted the HLA-A and HLA-B alleles of most subjects accurately. HLA alleles showed associations with some 17,000 TCR beta sequences in a later analysis, at a 0.05 false discovery rate.

The PCR ran on 60 Vbeta and 13 Jbeta primers. TCRdb's table, derived via immunoSEQ multiplex PCR, lists solely in-frame clones and lacks some. Found here are 90,000 to 150,000 clones, 76% of them singletons; the top ten hold around 12%. The CDR3 runs 15 residues. Between the trimmed V and J ends, which lost 0 bases and 2 bases, there was a span of 10 bases. Germline V gene sequence: CDR1 KGHSH, CDR2 LQKENI. Sequencing was carried out using PBMCs. The J gene is TRBJ1-2, the V gene TRBV18, with TRBD1 as a possible D gene (6 bases). The sequence came from a woman in her thirties or forties in good health and CMV-seropositive. The CDR3 coding sequence is TGTGCCAGCTCACCACCTACAGGGTGGAACTATGGCTACACCTTC. Its protein product is CASSPPTGWNYGYTF.